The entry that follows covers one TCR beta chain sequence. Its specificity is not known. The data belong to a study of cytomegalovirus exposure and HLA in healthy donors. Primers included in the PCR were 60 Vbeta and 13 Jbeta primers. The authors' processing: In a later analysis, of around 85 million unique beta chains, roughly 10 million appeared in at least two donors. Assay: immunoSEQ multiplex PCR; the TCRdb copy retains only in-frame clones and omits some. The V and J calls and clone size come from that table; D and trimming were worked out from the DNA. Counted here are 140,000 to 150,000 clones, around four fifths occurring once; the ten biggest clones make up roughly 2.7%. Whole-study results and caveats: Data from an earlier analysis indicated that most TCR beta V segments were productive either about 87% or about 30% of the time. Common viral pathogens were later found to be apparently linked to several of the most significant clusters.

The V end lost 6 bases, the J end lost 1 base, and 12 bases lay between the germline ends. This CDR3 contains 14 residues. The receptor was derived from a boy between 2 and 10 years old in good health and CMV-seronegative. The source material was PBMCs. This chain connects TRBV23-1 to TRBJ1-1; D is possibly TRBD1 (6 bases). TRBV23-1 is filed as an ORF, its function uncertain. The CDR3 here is CASSPGQKNTEAFF. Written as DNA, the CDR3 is TGCGCCAGCAGCCCTGGACAGAAGAACACTGAAGCTTTCTTT.